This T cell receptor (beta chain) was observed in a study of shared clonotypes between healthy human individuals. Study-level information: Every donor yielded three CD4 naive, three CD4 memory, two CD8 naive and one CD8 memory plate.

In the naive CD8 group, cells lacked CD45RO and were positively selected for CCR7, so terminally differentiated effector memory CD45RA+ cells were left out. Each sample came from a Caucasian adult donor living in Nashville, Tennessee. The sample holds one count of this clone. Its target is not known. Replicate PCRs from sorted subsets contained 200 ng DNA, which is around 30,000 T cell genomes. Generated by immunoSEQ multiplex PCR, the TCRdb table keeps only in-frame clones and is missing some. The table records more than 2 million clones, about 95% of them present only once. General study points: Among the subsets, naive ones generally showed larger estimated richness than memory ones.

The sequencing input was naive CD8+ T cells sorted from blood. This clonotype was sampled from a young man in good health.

CDR3 in amino acids: CASSLSVTDTQYF. The CDR3 DNA follows: TGTGCCAGCAGCTTAAGCGTCACAGATACGCAGTATTTT. The rearrangement links TRBV7-2 to TRBJ2-3; D is unclear. CDR1 and CDR2 from the germline V gene are SGHTA and FQGNSA. V was cut by 2 bases and J by 2 bases, with 5 bases left in between. The CDR3 covers 13 residues.